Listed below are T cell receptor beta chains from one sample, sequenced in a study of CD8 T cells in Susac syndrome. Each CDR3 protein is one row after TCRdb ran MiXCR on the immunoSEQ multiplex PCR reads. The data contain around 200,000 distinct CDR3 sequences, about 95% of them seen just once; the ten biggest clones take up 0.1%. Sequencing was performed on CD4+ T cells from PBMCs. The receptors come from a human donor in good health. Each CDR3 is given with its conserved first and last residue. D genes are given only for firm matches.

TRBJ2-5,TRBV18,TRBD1,CASARDRGFQETQYF
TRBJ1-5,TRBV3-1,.,CASSQGGLVQPQHF
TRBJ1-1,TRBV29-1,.,CSVSTGGHTEAFF
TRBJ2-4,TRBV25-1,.,CASSATGSGGNIQYF
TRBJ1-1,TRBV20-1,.,CSALPSLNTEAFF
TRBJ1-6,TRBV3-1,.,CASSRGPGNSPLHF
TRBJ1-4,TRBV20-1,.,CSAPHTGSNEKLFF
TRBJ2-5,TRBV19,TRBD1,CASSIGTDQETQYF
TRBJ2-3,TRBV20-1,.,CSPRVDADTQYF
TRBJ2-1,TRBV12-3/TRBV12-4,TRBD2,CASSLGAGVLEQFF
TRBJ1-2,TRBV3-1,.,CASSTGRGYTF
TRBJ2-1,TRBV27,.,CASSLTRGRGVSEQFF
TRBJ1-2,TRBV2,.,CASRTDGLRGYTF
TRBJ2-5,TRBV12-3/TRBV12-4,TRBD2,CASRVAGGHQTQYF
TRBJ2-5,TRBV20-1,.,CSASDKETQYF
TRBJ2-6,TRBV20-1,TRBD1,CSASVPTGTGGPAGANVLTF
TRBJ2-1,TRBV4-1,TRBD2,CASSPWASGSRYEQFF
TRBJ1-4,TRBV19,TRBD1,CASSDRAEDEKLFF
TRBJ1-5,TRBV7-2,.,CASSPGGGIHQPQHF
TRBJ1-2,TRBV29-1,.,CSVEAGGRDYGYTF
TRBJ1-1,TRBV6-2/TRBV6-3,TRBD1,CATKQGASQENTEAFF
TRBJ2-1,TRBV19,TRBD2,CASIERGYNEQFF
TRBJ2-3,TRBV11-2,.,CASRNWKLSTDTQYF
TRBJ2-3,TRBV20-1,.,CSARDRRLTDTQYF
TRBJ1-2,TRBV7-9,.,CASILGPLDSAEGYTF
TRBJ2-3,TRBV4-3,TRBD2,CASSPTSGGRDTQYF
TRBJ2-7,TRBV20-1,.,CSASPARGYEQYF
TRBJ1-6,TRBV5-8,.,CASSYEGHNSPLHF
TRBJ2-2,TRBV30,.,CAWTTVNTGELFF
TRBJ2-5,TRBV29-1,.,CSVGLIQETQYF
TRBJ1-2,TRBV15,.,CATSKAGPGGYTF
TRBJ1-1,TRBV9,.,CASSEGQNTEAFF
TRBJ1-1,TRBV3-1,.,CASSQELEAFF
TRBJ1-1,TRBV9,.,CASSPREGSKEAFF
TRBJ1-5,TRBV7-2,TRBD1,CASSFDRGGNQPQHF
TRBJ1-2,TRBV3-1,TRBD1,CASSVNRDSHGYTF
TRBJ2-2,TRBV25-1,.,CASSAPSGGGTGELFF
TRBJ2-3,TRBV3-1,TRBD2,CASSRPGGAGTDTQYF
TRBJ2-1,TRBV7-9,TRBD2,CASSFEAGVFINEQFF
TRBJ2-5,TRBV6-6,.,CASCTLMRGRETQYF
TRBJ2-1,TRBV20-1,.,CSARDRRAPSYNEQFF
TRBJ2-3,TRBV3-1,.,CASSQEGNTQYF
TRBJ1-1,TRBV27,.,CASVGRGQANTEAFF
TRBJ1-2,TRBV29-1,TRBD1,CSVEKGQGAGYGYTF
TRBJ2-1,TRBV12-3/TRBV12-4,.,CASTPAYNEQFF
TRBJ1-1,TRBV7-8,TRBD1,CASSVGQLLNTEAFF
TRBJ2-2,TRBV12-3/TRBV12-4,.,CASSRHSNTGELFF
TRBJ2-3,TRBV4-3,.,CASSQGSTGSTDTQYF
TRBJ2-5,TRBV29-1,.,CSVDLFWGQETQYF
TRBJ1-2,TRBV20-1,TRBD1,CSARGTGGDYGYTF